Each of the 24 T cell receptor beta chains below was sequenced from the same sample in a study of a mutant IDH1 vaccine in newly diagnosed glioma. Time point reported: week 35, safety follow-up. Doses of 300 ug of mutant IDH1 20-mer peptide were given with topical imiquimod. Libraries were prepared by immunoSEQ multiplex PCR; TCRdb keeps only in-frame clonotypes and omits some of them. The sample lists under 40,000 clones; approximately 80% were seen once. Their recognized antigens are unknown. Specimen: PBMCs, collected from a glioma patient whose treatment included an IDH1 peptide vaccine. The receptors were sampled from a woman between 40 and 50 years old with glioma.

The chain carries TRBV9 and TRBJ1-5; perhaps TRBD1 as D (5 bases). V was clipped by 0 bases and J by 7 bases, with 14 bases between them. CDR1 SGDLS and CDR2 YYNGEE come from the germline V gene. The CDR3 covers 15 residues. The CDR3 region is CASSVGNGGGQPQHF. The CDR3 DNA follows: TGTGCCAGCAGCGTAGGTAACGGGGGAGGCCAGCCCCAGCATTTT. Drawing the rest from reference TRBV9 and TRBJ1-5, the complete variable domain is DSGVTQTPKHLITATGQRVTLRCSPRSGDLSVYWYQQSLDQGLQFLIQYYNGEERAKGNILERFSAQQFPDLHSELNLSSLELGDSALYFCASSVGNGGGQPQHFGDGTRLSIL.

The V gene is TRBV5-6, the J gene TRBJ1-6; maybe TRBD1 (6 bases). Germline V gives CDR1 SGHDT, CDR2 YYEEEE. With 3 bases removed from V and 11 bases from J, the gap between germline ends came to 18 bases. This CDR3 contains 15 residues. CDR3 region: CASSSRGAGRPPLHF. For the CDR3, the DNA is TGTGCCAGCAGCTCCCGGGGGGCAGGGCGGCCACCCCTCCACTTT.

This sequence joins TRBV7-2 and TRBJ1-3; D may be TRBD1 (5 bases). The V end was cut by 5 bases, the J end by 0 bases, with 11 bases between. Germline CDR1 and CDR2: SGHTA and FQGNSA. This CDR3 is 15 amino acids long. This chain's CDR3 is CASSPGRSSGNTIYF. The CDR3 bases are TGTGCCAGCAGCCCGGGACGGTCCTCTGGAAACACCATATATTTT.

In this sample, this clone turned up a few times. The chain joins TRBV6-1 to TRBJ1-5; D is possibly TRBD1 (5 bases). CDR1 is MNHNS and CDR2 is SASEGT in the germline V gene. V lost 2 bases to trimming and J lost 2 bases, with 16 bases between them. CDR3 length equals 17 residues. CDR3: CASSEQGGYVGNQPQHF. CDR3 bases: TGTGCCAGCAGTGAACAGGGTGGGTATGTAGGCAATCAGCCCCAGCATTTT.

The genes are TRBV11-2 and TRBJ2-5; TRBD2 is a possible D gene (5 bases). The CDR3 consists of 15 residues. Trimming left V 0 bases short and J 2 bases short, with 10 bases between. The V gene's germline CDR1 is SGHAT and CDR2 FQNNGV. The CDR3 nucleotides read TGTGCCAGCAGCTTAGAGTGGACGGGGCAAGAGACCCAGTACTTC. Protein sequence: CASSLEWTGQETQYF.

V usage is TRBV7-3 and J usage is TRBJ2-3; D might be TRBD1 (5 bases). The germline V and J ends were trimmed by 5 bases and 6 bases, with 12 bases remaining between them. This CDR3 has 13 amino acids. Germline V CDR1 and CDR2: SGHTA, FQGTGA. The CDR3 spells CASSPLGRDTQYF. The DNA of the CDR3 is TGTGCCAGCAGCCCCCTGGGGCGGGATACGCAGTATTTT.

On this clone: One junction end does not reproduce the germline sequence, and a read error may be involved. This chain uses TRBV20-1 with TRBJ1-1; weak D call: TRBD1 (6 bases). The CDR3 has 11 amino acids. Germline V gene sequence: CDR1 DFQATT, CDR2 SNEGSKA (reference sequence). The CDR3 is CSARGGGVVDF. DNA for the CDR3: TGCAGTGCTAGAGGAGGGGGGGTGGTGGACTTT.

The V call is TRBV4-3, the J call TRBJ1-4; the match to TRBD1 covers 7 bases. Per germline, CDR1 LGHNA and CDR2 YSLEER. The J segment lost 3 bases and the V segment lost 0 bases, leaving 1 base of the junction unmatched. CDR3 length: 15 amino acids. In nucleotides, the CDR3 is TGCGCCAGCAGCCAAGATGGGACAGCTAATGAAAAACTGTTTTTT. This translates into CASSQDGTANEKLFF.

The rearrangement links TRBV7-3 to TRBJ2-5, with TRBD1 matching 9 bases. CDR3 length: 15 amino acids. The V and J ends lost 1 base and 5 bases, in that order; junction bases with no gene match: 5. Germline V CDR1 and CDR2: SGHTA, FQGTGA. The CDR3 sequence is CASSLIRQGVETQYF. The CDR3 nucleotides read TGTGCCAGCAGCTTAATTCGACAGGGGGTGGAGACCCAGTACTTC. The full variable domain, with the rest looked up from reference TRBV7-3 and TRBJ2-5, is GAGVSQTPSNKVTEKGKYVELRCDPISGHTALYWYRQSLGQGPEFLIYFQGTGAADDSGLPNDRFFAVRPEGSVSTLKIQRTERGDSAVYLCASSLIRQGVETQYFGPGTRLLVL.

The chain links TRBV10-3 to TRBJ2-7; D ambiguous. V was trimmed by 10 bases and J by 5 bases, leaving 15 bases between them. The CDR3 sequence is 12 residues long. CDR1 ENHRY and CDR2 SYGVKD come from the germline V gene. The CDR3 spells CATTGGRNEQYF. CDR3 nucleotide sequence: TGTGCCACCACGGGTGGCCGCAACGAGCAGTACTTC.

The chain combines TRBV7-9 with TRBJ2-3; no clear D. Trimming cost V 0 bases and J 6 bases, with 4 bases left between them. Germline V gene lookup returns CDR1 SEHNR and CDR2 FQNEAQ (reference sequence). The CDR3 is 12 residues long. CDR3 DNA: TGTGCCAGCAGCTTAGCGGTGGATACGCAGTATTTT. Its protein is CASSLAVDTQYF.

The rearrangement joins TRBV30 to TRBJ2-1, with TRBD2 matching over 8 bases. With 4 bases clipped from V and 6 bases from J, the junction kept 8 bases outside the gene matches. Germline CDR1 and CDR2: GTSNPN and SVGIG (reference sequence). CDR3 length equals 14 residues. In DNA, the CDR3 is TGTGCCTGGAAACGGCTAGCGGGCTCCAATGAGCAGTTCTTC. Translating gives CAWKRLAGSNEQFF.

This clone was seen a handful of times. The chain joins TRBV29-1 to TRBJ2-6; D is unclear. V was pared by 4 bases and J by 1 base, with 14 bases between. This CDR3 is 16 amino acids long. CDR1 is SQVTM and CDR2 is ANQGSEA in the germline V gene. The CDR3 region is CSVGDQTTSGANVLTF. CDR3 sequence (DNA): TGCAGCGTTGGAGACCAAACCACTTCTGGGGCCAACGTCCTGACTTTC.

This chain links TRBV6-1 with TRBJ1-6; no reliable D call. This CDR3 contains 13 residues. Germline CDR1 is MNHNS and CDR2 is SASEGT. V lost 4 bases, J lost 5 bases, and 6 bases lay in between. The CDR3: CASSGLDNSPLHF. The CDR3 DNA is TGTGCCAGCAGTGGATTGGATAATTCACCCCTCCACTTT.

V gene TRBV10-3 combines with J gene TRBJ1-5, with 9 bases that match TRBD1. This CDR3 has 16 amino acids. CDR1 and CDR2 from the germline V gene are ENHRY and SYGVKD. V lost 10 bases to trimming and J lost 5 bases; unmatched junction nucleotides: 15. The chain's CDR3 is CATDLGTGRTDQPQHF. The CDR3 nucleotides are TGTGCCACCGATTTAGGGACAGGGAGAACAGATCAGCCCCAGCATTTT.

CDR3 loop: CAIQRDSSSYEQYF. The CDR3 DNA reads TGTGCCATCCAAAGAGACTCCAGCTCCTACGAGCAGTACTTC. The chain joins TRBV2 to TRBJ2-7, with D hard to call. From germline, CDR1 is SNHLY and CDR2 FYNNEI. Trimming shortened V by 10 bases and J by 0 bases, and 16 bases separated the two germline ends. CDR3 size: 14 residues.

The CDR3 DNA reads as TGTGCCAGCAGCCCGCTCCTTTATACTAGTTACAATGAGCAGTTCTTC. Protein sequence: CASSPLLYTSYNEQFF. The chain has TRBV7-2 and TRBJ2-1; a weak D match, TRBD2 (5 bases). The CDR3 runs to 16 residues. V was cut by 5 bases and J by 4 bases, with 18 bases left in between. Germline lookup yields CDR1 SGHTA and CDR2 FQGNSA. The variable domain in full, with the rest retrieved from reference TRBV7-2 and TRBJ2-1, is GAGVSQSPSNKVTEKGKDVELRCDPISGHTALYWYRQSLGQGLEFLIYFQGNSAPDKSGLPSDRFSAERTGGSVSTLTIQRTQQEDSAVYLCASSPLLYTSYNEQFFGPGTRLTVL.

This rearrangement joins TRBV6-1 to TRBJ2-7, with 10 bases matching TRBD1. Germline V lookup: CDR1 MNHNS, CDR2 SASEGT. The CDR3 consists of 15 residues. Losses at the gene ends were 4 bases for V and 3 bases for J; bases not matched to a gene: 6. CDR3 DNA sequence: TGTGCCAGCAGTGTTGGGACAGGGGCGGGCTACGAGCAGTACTTC. Translated, it gives CASSVGTGAGYEQYF.

The chain links TRBV5-8 to TRBJ1-1, with D perhaps TRBD1 (6 bases). With 2 bases removed from V and 8 bases from J, the gap between germline ends came to 22 bases. CDR3 length: 16 residues. CDR1 is SGHTS and CDR2 is YDEGEE in the germline V gene. DNA of the CDR3: TGTGCCAGCAGCTTACGTCAGTCGCAGGGGAAATCGGAAGCTTTCTTT. Translated: CASSLRQSQGKSEAFF.

The V gene is TRBV10-3, the J gene TRBJ2-5; 7 bases line up with TRBD1. There are 16 residues in the CDR3. V lost 4 bases, J lost 3 bases, and 11 bases stayed unmatched. The germline gives CDR1 ENHRY, CDR2 SYGVKD. CDR3 residues: CAISGSTGDKKETQYF. The CDR3, as DNA: TGTGCCATCAGTGGCTCTACAGGGGATAAAAAAGAGACCCAGTACTTC.

The gene calls are TRBV7-9 and TRBJ2-7; D tentatively reads TRBD1 or TRBD2 (5 bases each). CDR3 length: 14 residues. Germline V gene lookup returns CDR1 SEHNR and CDR2 FQNEAQ (reference sequence). V lost 3 bases, J lost 2 bases, and 11 bases lay in between. CDR3: CASSFGTGTYEQYF. The CDR3 nucleotides are TGTGCCAGCAGCTTCGGGACGGGAACCTACGAGCAGTACTTC. The full variable domain, in which reference TRBV7-9 and TRBJ2-7 provide the parts outside the CDR3, is DTGVSQNPRHKITKRGQNVTFRCDPISEHNRLYWYRQTLGQGPEFLTYFQNEAQLEKSRLLSDRFSAERPKGSFSTLEIQRTEQGDSAMYLCASSFGTGTYEQYFGPGTRLTVT.

The rearrangement links TRBV27 to TRBJ2-2; the D gene is possibly TRBD1 (6 bases). This CDR3 contains 14 residues. Germline V gene sequence: CDR1 MNHEY, CDR2 SMNVEV (reference sequence). The V end lost 3 bases, the J end lost 6 bases, and 11 bases lay between the germline ends. CDR3 in amino acids: CASSFTQGSGELFF. The CDR3 region has the DNA TGTGCCAGCAGTTTTACACAGGGCTCCGGGGAGCTGTTTTTT.

This clone was observed once. The V and J genes are TRBV11-2 and TRBJ1-2; D uncertain. This CDR3 contains 13 residues. Germline-derived CDR1 and CDR2 are SGHAT and FQNNGV. V dropped 4 bases and J dropped 4 bases, with 10 bases sitting between them. In nucleotides, the CDR3 is TGTGCCAGCAGCTCTTCCGACGGCTATGGCTACACCTTC. As protein: CASSSSDGYGYTF.

The chain uses TRBV29-1 and TRBJ1-2; no firm D call. V lost 1 base to trimming and J lost 8 bases, with 8 bases between them. The V gene's germline CDR1 is SQVTM and CDR2 ANQGSEA. The CDR3 has 11 residues. DNA of the CDR3: TGCAGCGTTGAAGGGTGGTCAGGCTACACCTTC. This gives the protein CSVEGWSGYTF.